These 12 T cell receptor beta chains were sequenced from one sample in a study of blood T cell repertoires in COVID-19. The table came from immunoSEQ multiplex PCR; TCRdb's copy has only in-frame clones and leaves some out. The sample has roughly 300,000 clones; less than 90% are singletons. The specimen sequenced was PBMCs or T cells enriched from blood (not recorded which). The receptors stem from a woman aged 30 to 39 who had recovered from COVID-19.

The DNA for the CDR3 is TGTGCCAGCAGTTTATCTCGGAACGGGGGTTCACCCCTCCACTTT. Its translation is CASSLSRNGGSPLHF. The V gene is TRBV27, the J gene TRBJ1-6; maybe TRBD1 (5 bases). CDR1 and CDR2 from the germline V gene are MNHEY and SMNVEV (reference sequence). The CDR3 loop spans 15 amino acids. V lost 0 bases and J lost 9, with 12 bases in between.

This chain uses TRBV5-5 with TRBJ1-3, with TRBD1 as a possible D gene (5 bases). V was cut by 4 bases and J by 7 bases, with 12 bases left in between. Germline V gives CDR1 SGHKS, CDR2 YYEKEE (reference sequence). This CDR3 contains 13 residues. In DNA form, the CDR3 reads TGTGCCAGCAGCCCGGGACTCGCGAACACCATATATTTT. This sequence encodes CASSPGLANTIYF.

This clone has just one count. The chain carries TRBV5-6 and TRBJ2-7, with 9 positions matching TRBD1. V lost 2 bases and J lost 2; bases outside the gene matches: 8. CDR1 is SGHDT and CDR2 is YYEEEE in the germline V gene. There are 16 residues in the CDR3. The DNA for the CDR3 is TGTGCCAGCAGCTTTTCGTCGGGACAGGGCGCCTACGAGCAGTACTTC. It encodes CASSFSSGQGAYEQYF.

V gene TRBV11-3 combines with J gene TRBJ2-5, with TRBD2 matching 8 bases. From germline, CDR1 is SGHNT and CDR2 YENEEA. Germline trimming cut 1 base from V and 3 bases from J; bases unmatched to any gene: 10. The CDR3 runs 17 residues. Here the CDR3 DNA reads TGTGCCAGCAGCTTAGGCCCCTCACCGGGGGGGAAAGAGACCCAGTACTTC. Amino acid sequence: CASSLGPSPGGKETQYF.

The chain carries TRBV28 and TRBJ1-6; the D gene is possibly TRBD1 (5 bases). Looked up from germline, CDR1 is MDHEN and CDR2 is SYDVKM. The ends were cut back, 2 bases at V and 9 bases at J, with 11 bases in the middle. The CDR3 loop spans 14 amino acids. CDR3 sequence reads: CASSLDSLGSPLHF. Written as DNA, the CDR3 is TGTGCCAGCAGTTTAGACAGTCTGGGTTCACCCCTCCACTTT.

V usage is TRBV18 and J usage is TRBJ2-2; 8 positions match TRBD1. Germline V lookup: CDR1 KGHSH, CDR2 LQKENI. Unmatched junction bases numbered 4, after V lost 6 bases and J lost 1 base. The CDR3 runs to 15 residues. As DNA, the CDR3 is TGTGCCAGCTCTCAAGGGACAGGGAACACCGGGGAGCTGTTTTTT. It translates to CASSQGTGNTGELFF.

The chain has TRBV11-2 and TRBJ1-6; no firm D call. Trimming shortened V by 5 bases and J by 7 bases, and 15 bases separated the two germline ends. The CDR3 totals 15 residues. Germline V gene sequence: CDR1 SGHAT, CDR2 FQNNGV. The CDR3 region is CASSGPGTRNSPLHF. CDR3 coding DNA: TGTGCCAGCAGCGGACCGGGAACCCGAAATTCACCCCTCCACTTT.

Only one count was recorded for this clone. The V gene is TRBV7-6, the J gene TRBJ2-1; weak D call: TRBD2 (6 bases). The CDR3 contains 16 residues. The germline V gene encodes CDR1 SGHVS and CDR2 FNYEAQ. The V end was cut by 5 bases, the J end by 0 bases, with 14 bases between. The CDR3 here is CASSPNSGSSYNEQFF. As DNA, the CDR3 is TGTGCCAGCAGCCCGAATAGCGGAAGCTCCTACAATGAGCAGTTCTTC. Full variable domain (missing parts from reference TRBV7-6 and TRBJ2-1): GAGVSQSPRYKVTKRGQDVALRCDPISGHVSLYWYRQALGQGPEFLTYFNYEAQQDKSGLPNDRFSAERPEGSISTLTIQRTEQRDSAMYRCASSPNSGSSYNEQFFGPGTRLTVL.

The chain couples TRBV3-1 (or the pseudogene TRBV3-2) to TRBJ1-2; weak D call: TRBD1 (6 bases). The CDR3 totals 13 residues. Germline V gene sequence: CDR1 LGHDT, CDR2 YNNKEL (reference sequence). V was trimmed by 4 bases and J by 8 bases, leaving 14 bases between them. In nucleotides, the CDR3 is TGTGCCAGCAGCCCGGGGGGGGGCCAAGGCTACACCTTC. Protein sequence: CASSPGGGQGYTF.

The sample holds a few counts of this clone. The chain carries TRBV27 and TRBJ1-1, with 7 bases that match TRBD1. CDR1 and CDR2 from the germline V gene are MNHEY and SMNVEV (reference sequence). There are 14 residues in the CDR3. V shed 5 bases, J shed 5 bases, and the junction held 8 bases outside the gene matches. The CDR3 sequence is CASSLTGLGTEAFF. The CDR3 DNA sequence: TGTGCCAGCAGTCTGACAGGGTTAGGGACTGAAGCTTTCTTT.

CDR3 sequence (DNA): TGTGCCAGCAGCCCCAGACAGGGTACCTACAATGAGCAGTTCTTC. It codes for CASSPRQGTYNEQFF. The genes are TRBV5-6 and TRBJ2-1, with 7 positions matching TRBD1. V trimming: 4 bases; J trimming: 2 bases; junction bases outside the gene matches: 6. The CDR3 loop spans 15 amino acids. Germline loops: CDR1 SGHDT, CDR2 YYEEEE.

The genes are TRBV4-1 and TRBJ2-1, with 9 nucleotides matching TRBD2. The CDR3 runs 16 residues. Germline lookup yields CDR1 MGHRA and CDR2 YSYEKL. V gave up 4 bases and J gave up 4 bases; unmatched junction bases: 8. CDR3 sequence reads: CASSPNEAGGYNEQFF. The CDR3 DNA sequence: TGCGCCAGCAGCCCGAACGAGGCGGGGGGGTACAATGAGCAGTTCTTC.